These T cell receptor beta chains were read from a single sample in a study of regulatory T cells in long-lasting Graves disease. TCRdb reprocessed the multiplex PCR reads with MiXCR, giving one entry per CDR3 protein. The repertoire holds roughly 500,000 distinct CDR3 sequences, with 20% to 25% as singletons. This specimen consisted of peripheral blood mononuclear cells (PBMCs), obtained when the disease was refractory, from a patient treated with antithyroid drugs. These receptors were taken from a female donor with Graves disease. The CDR3 runs from the conserved cysteine through the conserved F or W. Each record gives: clone size, J gene, V gene, D gene, CDR3 protein, CDR3 DNA. A D gene is named only where the DNA matches it firmly. Some rows mark clone size as missing; the rest say once, few, many or name a class of expanded clone.

few,TRBJ2-7,TRBV24-1,-,CATSETGTNYEQYF,TGTGCCACCAGTGAAACCGGGACAAATTACGAGCAGTACTTC
-,TRBJ2-2,TRBV28,TRBD1,CASSLDPGQGMVGELFF,TGTGCCAGCAGCCTAGACCCGGGACAGGGAATGGTCGGGGAGCTGTTTTTT
-,TRBJ2-3,TRBV5-1,TRBD1,CASSHGTGRTDTQYF,TGCGCCAGCAGCCACGGGACAGGACGCACAGATACGCAGTATTTT
-,TRBJ1-1,TRBV10-3,-,CATGGGEDTEAFF,TGTGCCACCGGTGGGGGGGAGGACACTGAAGCTTTCTTT
many,TRBJ2-7,TRBV12-3/TRBV12-4,TRBD2,CACSHSGGEQYF,TGTGCCTGCAGTCATAGCGGGGGCGAGCAGTACTTC
many,TRBJ2-7,TRBV28,-,CASSSAGRSSYEQYF,TGTGCCAGCAGTTCGGCGGGACGGAGCTCCTACGAGCAGTACTTC
-,TRBJ2-7,TRBV19,-,CASTTSEGTYEQYF,TGTGCCAGTACCACGAGCGAGGGGACCTACGAGCAGTACTTC
-,TRBJ1-1,TRBV29-1,-,CSVDRLTEAFF,TGCAGCGTCGACAGATTAACTGAAGCTTTCTTT
few,TRBJ1-4,TRBV7-6,-,CASSRYLTALATNEKLFF,TGTGCCAGCAGCCGTTACCTGACAGCTCTAGCAACTAATGAAAAACTGTTTTTT
many,TRBJ1-5,TRBV11-2,-,CASSSVPKVGQPQHF,TGTGCCAGCAGCTCCGTCCCCAAGGTGGGGCAGCCCCAGCATTTT
many,TRBJ2-7,TRBV6-1,TRBD2,CASTPHGTSLSYEQYF,TGTGCCAGCACTCCCCACGGGACTAGCCTCTCCTACGAGCAGTACTTC
many,TRBJ2-7,TRBV12-3/TRBV12-4,-,CASRTLLADEQYF,TGTGCCAGCAGGACCCTGTTAGCGGACGAGCAGTACTTC
-,TRBJ2-1,TRBV28,TRBD2,CASSFGLAEYNEQFF,TGTGCCAGCAGTTTCGGACTAGCGGAATACAATGAGCAGTTCTTC
-,TRBJ2-7,TRBV3-1,-,CASSHIPGPSGEQYF,TGTGCCAGCAGCCACATCCCCGGGCCTTCGGGGGAGCAGTACTTC
few,TRBJ2-7,TRBV20-1,-,CSASRVSSYEQYF,TGCAGTGCTAGTAGGGTAAGCTCCTACGAGCAGTACTTC
-,TRBJ2-7,TRBV20-1,TRBD2,CSARGSGTTYEQYF,TGCAGTGCTAGAGGAAGCGGGACCACCTACGAGCAGTACTTC
few,TRBJ1-1,TRBV7-9,TRBD1,CASSFSPGGAEAEAFF,TGTGCCAGCAGCTTCAGCCCAGGGGGCGCGGAGGCTGAAGCTTTCTTT
-,TRBJ1-5,TRBV5-6,-,CASSFIGTNQPQRF,TGTGCCAGCAGCTTCATAGGGACCAATCAGCCCCAGCGTTTT
many,TRBJ2-7,TRBV6-1,-,CASSESVRALSYEQYF,TGTGCCAGCAGTGAAAGCGTCAGAGCTTTATCCTACGAGCAGTACTTC
many,TRBJ2-2,TRBV28,-,CASSWGGELFF,TGTGCCAGCAGCTGGGGAGGGGAGCTGTTTTTT
many,TRBJ2-7,TRBV28,-,CASSLGAHEQYF,TGTGCCAGCAGTTTAGGAGCCCACGAGCAGTACTTC
-,TRBJ1-2,TRBV4-1,-,CASSLEGRGASANYGYTF,TGCGCCAGCAGTTTAGAAGGAAGAGGGGCCTCAGCTAACTATGGCTACACCTTC
many,TRBJ1-6,TRBV12-5,-,CASGGQGEWSPLHF,TGTGCTAGTGGAGGGCAGGGAGAGTGGTCACCCCTCCACTTT
-,TRBJ2-5,TRBV5-6,-,CASSFLTVQETQYF,TGTGCCAGCAGCTTCTTGACAGTCCAAGAGACCCAGTACTTC